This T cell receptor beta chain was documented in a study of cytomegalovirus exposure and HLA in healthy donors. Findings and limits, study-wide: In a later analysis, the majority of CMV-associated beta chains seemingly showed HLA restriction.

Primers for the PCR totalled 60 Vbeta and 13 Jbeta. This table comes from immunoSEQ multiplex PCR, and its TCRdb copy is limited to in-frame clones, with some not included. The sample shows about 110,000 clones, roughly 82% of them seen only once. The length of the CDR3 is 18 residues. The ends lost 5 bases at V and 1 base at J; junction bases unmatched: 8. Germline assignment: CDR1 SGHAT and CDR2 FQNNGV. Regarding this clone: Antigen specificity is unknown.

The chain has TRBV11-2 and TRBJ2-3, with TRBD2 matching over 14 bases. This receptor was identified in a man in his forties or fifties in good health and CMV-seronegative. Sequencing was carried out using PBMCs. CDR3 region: CASSLTGTSGRRTDTQYF. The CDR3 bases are TGTGCCAGCAGCCTGACCGGGACTAGCGGGAGACGCACAGATACGCAGTATTTT.